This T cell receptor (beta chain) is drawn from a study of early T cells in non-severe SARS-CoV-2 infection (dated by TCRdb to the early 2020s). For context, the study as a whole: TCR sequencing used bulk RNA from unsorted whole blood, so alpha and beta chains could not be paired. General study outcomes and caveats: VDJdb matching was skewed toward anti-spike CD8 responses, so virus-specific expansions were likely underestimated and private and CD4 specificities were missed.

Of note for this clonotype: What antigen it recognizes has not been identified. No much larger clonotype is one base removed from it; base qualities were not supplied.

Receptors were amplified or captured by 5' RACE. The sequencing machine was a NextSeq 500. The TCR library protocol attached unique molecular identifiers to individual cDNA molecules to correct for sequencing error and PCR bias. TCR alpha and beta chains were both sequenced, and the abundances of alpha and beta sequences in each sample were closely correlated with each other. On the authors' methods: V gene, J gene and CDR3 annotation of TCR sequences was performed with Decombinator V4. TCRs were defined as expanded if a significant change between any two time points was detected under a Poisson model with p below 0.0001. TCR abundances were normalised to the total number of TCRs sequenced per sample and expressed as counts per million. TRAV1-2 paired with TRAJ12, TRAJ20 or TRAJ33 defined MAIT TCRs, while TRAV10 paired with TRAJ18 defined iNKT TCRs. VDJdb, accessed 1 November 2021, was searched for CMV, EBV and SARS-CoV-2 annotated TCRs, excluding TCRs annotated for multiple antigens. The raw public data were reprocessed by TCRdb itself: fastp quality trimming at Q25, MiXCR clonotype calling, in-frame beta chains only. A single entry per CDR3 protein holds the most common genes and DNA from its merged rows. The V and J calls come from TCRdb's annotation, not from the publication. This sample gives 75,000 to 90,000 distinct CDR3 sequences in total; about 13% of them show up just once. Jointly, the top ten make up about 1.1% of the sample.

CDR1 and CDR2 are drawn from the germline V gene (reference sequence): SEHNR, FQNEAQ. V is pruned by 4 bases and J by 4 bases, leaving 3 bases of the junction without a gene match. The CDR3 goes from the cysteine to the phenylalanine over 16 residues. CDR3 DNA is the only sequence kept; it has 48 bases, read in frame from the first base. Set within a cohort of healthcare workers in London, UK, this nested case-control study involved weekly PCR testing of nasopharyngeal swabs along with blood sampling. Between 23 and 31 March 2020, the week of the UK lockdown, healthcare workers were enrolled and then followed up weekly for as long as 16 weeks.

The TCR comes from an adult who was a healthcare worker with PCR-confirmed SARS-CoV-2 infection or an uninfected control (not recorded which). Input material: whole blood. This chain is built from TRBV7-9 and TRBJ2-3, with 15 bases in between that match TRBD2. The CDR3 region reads CASSWRTSGRADTQYF. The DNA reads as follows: TGTGCCAGCAGCTGGCGGACTAGCGGGAGGGCAGATACGCAGTATTTT.